This T cell receptor (beta chain) was captured in a study of shared clonotypes between healthy human individuals. Study-level findings and limits: Sharing across a few donors was seen in around 5.1% of naive CD4 clonotypes. The study generally estimated greater richness for naive than memory subsets. Only blood was sampled, and tissue TCR repertoires likely differ from blood ones.

Division of CD4+ cells produced a CD45RA+ naive subset and a CD45RA-negative memory subset. This clone was recorded once. Its cognate antigen is unknown. This may arise from a read error, as a much more abundant clone is one base away. With 2 bases removed from V and 1 base from J, the gap between germline ends came to 5 bases. CDR1 PRHDT and CDR2 FYEKMQ come from the germline V gene (reference sequence). The CDR3 has 13 residues. Repertoires were generated with immunoSEQ multiplex PCR, while TCRdb's copy carries only in-frame clones and drops some. This table has 1,100,000 or so clones, about 84% appearing once.

Sequences were obtained from memory CD4+ T cells from PBMCs. Subset given: CD45RA-negative fraction. This clonotype was obtained from a man in his late teens or twenties in good health. Some clones in this sample may be carry-over from other donors' samples. The chain couples TRBV13 to TRBJ1-1; D gene uncertain. DNA of the CDR3: TGTGCCAGCAGCTTATGGGGGAACACTGAAGCTTTCTTT. This gives the protein CASSLWGNTEAFF. The full variable domain, completed using reference TRBV13 and TRBJ1-1, is AAGVIQSPRHLIKEKRETATLKCYPIPRHDTVYWYQQGPGQDPQFLISFYEKMQSDKGSIPDRFSAQQFSDYHSELNMSSLELGDSALYFCASSLWGNTEAFFGQGTRLTVV.